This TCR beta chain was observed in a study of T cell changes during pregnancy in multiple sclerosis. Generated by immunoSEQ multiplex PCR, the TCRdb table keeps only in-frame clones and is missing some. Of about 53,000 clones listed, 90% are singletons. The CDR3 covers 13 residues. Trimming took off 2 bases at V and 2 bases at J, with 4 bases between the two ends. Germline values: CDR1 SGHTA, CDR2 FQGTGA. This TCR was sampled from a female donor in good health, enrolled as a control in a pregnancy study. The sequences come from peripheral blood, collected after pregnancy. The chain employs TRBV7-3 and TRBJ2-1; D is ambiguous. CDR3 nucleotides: TGTGCCAGCAGCTTAGACACCTACAATGAGCAGTTCTTC. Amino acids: CASSLDTYNEQFF.